What follows are 32 T cell receptor beta chains derived from one specimen sequenced in a study of T cell repertoires in cytomegalovirus infection. One entry per CDR3 protein, called by TCRdb with MiXCR from the reads. The sample shows some 300,000 distinct CDR3 sequences, around 10% of them seen only once. Material for sequencing was PBMCs. The receptors originated from a human donor in good health (CMV status not recorded). Some clones in this sample may be carry-over from other donors' samples.

The chain links TRBV12-3 or TRBV12-4 to TRBJ2-3; TRBD2 might be the D (6 bases). V was shortened by 3 bases and J by 0 bases, with 10 bases between the two germline ends. This CDR3 is 15 amino acids long. CDR3 region: CASSFAGKSTDTQYF. The CDR3 coding sequence is TGTGCCAGCAGTTTTGCGGGGAAAAGCACAGATACGCAGTATTTT.

The chain joins TRBV6-2 or TRBV6-3 to TRBJ2-2; no definite D call. Between the trimmed V and J ends, which lost 7 bases and 0 bases, there was a span of 15 bases. Germline V CDR1 and CDR2: MNHEY, SVGEGT. This CDR3 is built from 16 residues. The CDR3 nucleotides are TGTGCCAGCATAAGGGCCACCTACGCGAACACCGGGGAGCTGTTTTTT. Its translation is CASIRATYANTGELFF.

This clonotype was seen repeatedly, ten times or more. The chain carries TRBV12-3 or TRBV12-4 and TRBJ1-1, with D unclear. V dropped 2 bases and J dropped 0 bases, with 13 bases sitting between them. The CDR3 has 16 residues. CDR3 region: CASSLFGELMNTEAFF. CDR3 in DNA: TGTGCCAGCAGTTTATTCGGTGAACTCATGAACACTGAAGCTTTCTTT.

This clonotype was counted at least ten times. This sequence joins TRBV7-2 and TRBJ1-2, with TRBD1 as a possible D gene (6 bases). Germline CDR1 reads SGHTA; CDR2 reads FQGNSA. CDR3 length equals 15 residues. V was shortened by 1 base and J by 4 bases, with 13 bases between the two germline ends. CDR3 protein: CASSLVGGGLYGYTF. In DNA form, the CDR3 reads TGTGCCAGCAGCTTAGTGGGTGGGGGGCTCTATGGCTACACCTTC. Combining the CDR3 with reference TRBV7-2 and TRBJ1-2 gives the whole variable domain GAGVSQSPSNKVTEKGKDVELRCDPISGHTALYWYRQSLGQGLEFLIYFQGNSAPDKSGLPSDRFSAERTGGSVSTLTIQRTQQEDSAVYLCASSLVGGGLYGYTFGSGTRLTVV.

Many counts were recorded for this clonotype. One end of the junction varies from germline; a read error may be responsible. V and J are TRBV28 and TRBJ2-3; D gene unclear. Per germline, CDR1 MDHEN and CDR2 SYDVKM. The length of the CDR3 is 13 residues. The CDR3 is CASSLSSTDTQYF. DNA for the CDR3: TGTGCCAGCAGCTTATCCAGCACAGATACGCAGTATTTT.

This chain joins TRBV19 and TRBJ1-1; a weak D match, TRBD1 (5 bases). Trimming took off 5 bases at V and 0 bases at J, with 10 bases between the two ends. Germline values: CDR1 LNHDA, CDR2 SQIVND (reference sequence). The CDR3 length is 14 residues. The CDR3 DNA sequence: TGTGCCAGTAGTTGGGACGAAATGAACACTGAAGCTTTCTTT. It translates to CASSWDEMNTEAFF.

V is TRBV6-5 and J is TRBJ2-4; 8 bases map to TRBD2. CDR1 and CDR2 from the germline V gene are MNHEY and SVGAGI. CDR3 length: 13 amino acids. The V segment lost 7 bases and the J segment 9 bases; nucleotides outside the gene matches: 8. As DNA, the CDR3 is TGTGCCAGCACCAACGGGAGGGTGGGCATTCAGTACTTC. This encodes CASTNGRVGIQYF.

This clonotype showed up many times. V usage is TRBV6-2 or TRBV6-3 and J usage is TRBJ1-2; D might be TRBD1 (6 bases). V was shortened by 6 bases and J by 6 bases, with 20 bases between the two germline ends. The CDR3 loop spans 15 amino acids. Germline values: CDR1 MNHEY, CDR2 SVGEGT. The CDR3 here is CASSPMQGHRDGYTF. Written as DNA, the CDR3 is TGTGCCAGCAGCCCAATGCAGGGACACCGGGATGGCTACACCTTC.

This clonotype turned up a few times. V and J are TRBV20-1 and TRBJ2-2; a weak D match, TRBD1 (5 bases). The ends were cut back, 2 bases at V and 1 base at J, with 11 bases in the middle. Germline values: CDR1 DFQATT, CDR2 SNEGSKA (reference sequence). This CDR3 is built from 15 residues. The CDR3 region is CSARRQGRNTGELFF. The CDR3 nucleotides are TGCAGTGCTAGAAGGCAGGGTAGGAACACCGGGGAGCTGTTTTTT.

The rearrangement joins TRBV7-9 to TRBJ2-3; 9 bases align to TRBD2. V gave up 5 bases and J gave up 3 bases; unmatched junction bases: 6. The germline CDR1 and CDR2 sequences are SEHNR and FQNEAQ (reference sequence). The CDR3 runs 15 residues. CDR3 DNA sequence: TGTGCCAGCAGCATCCTAGCGGGGTCGACAGATACGCAGTATTTT. Its translation is CASSILAGSTDTQYF.

This clonotype came up many times. The chain is built from TRBV7-2 and TRBJ1-6; D remains unclear. Germline values: CDR1 SGHTA, CDR2 FQGNSA. This CDR3 region has 15 residues. The ends were cut back, 6 bases at V and 4 bases at J, with 13 bases in the middle. The CDR3 is CASSEGFGYNSPLHF. The CDR3 bases are TGTGCCAGCAGTGAAGGGTTCGGATATAATTCACCCCTCCACTTT.

This clonotype turned up a few times. This sequence joins TRBV2 and TRBJ2-2, with D unclear. Germline V CDR1 and CDR2: SNHLY, FYNNEI. Trimming stripped 4 bases from V and 0 bases from J, with 9 bases between. The CDR3 sequence is 15 residues long. This chain's CDR3 is CASSVYGSNTGELFF. The CDR3 DNA sequence: TGTGCCAGCAGTGTTTACGGTTCGAACACCGGGGAGCTGTTTTTT.

V and J are TRBV29-1 and TRBJ1-4, with TRBD1 matching over 8 bases. Germline trimming cut 7 bases from V and 4 bases from J; bases unmatched to any gene: 2. Germline V gene data show CDR1 as SQVTM and CDR2 as ANQGSEA. The CDR3 is made up of 12 amino acids. The CDR3 region has the DNA TGCAGCGCGACAGGGGTTAATGAAAAACTGTTTTTT. Amino acids: CSATGVNEKLFF. Full variable domain (rest looked up from reference TRBV29-1 and TRBJ1-4): SAVISQKPSRDICQRGTSLTIQCQVDSQVTMMFWYRQQPGQSLTLIATANQGSEATYESGFVIDKFPISRPNLTFSTLTVSNMSPEDSSIYLCSATGVNEKLFFGSGTQLSVL.

This clonotype was seen a handful of times. The chain has TRBV28 and TRBJ2-2; D uncertain. Germline CDR1 MDHEN, CDR2 SYDVKM. Trimming shortened V by 7 bases and J by 9 bases, and 15 bases separated the two germline ends. The CDR3 spans 13 residues. The CDR3 DNA follows: TGTGCCAGCACCCCGAGCCAATATAGGGAGCTGTTTTTT. Translation: CASTPSQYRELFF.

This clonotype appeared many times. The chain is built from TRBV7-8 and TRBJ2-3; 8 bases agree with TRBD2. CDR1 and CDR2 (germline): SGHVS, FQNEAQ. This CDR3 has 16 amino acids. With V trimmed by 2 bases and J by 0 bases, 4 bases remained unmatched. The CDR3 sequence is CASSLYGGASTDTQYF. DNA for the CDR3: TGTGCCAGCAGCTTATACGGGGGGGCTAGCACAGATACGCAGTATTTT.

This clonotype came up a few times. CDR3 sequence: CSVTTAKGRTDTQYF. The CDR3 region has the DNA TGCAGCGTTACTACCGCTAAAGGCCGCACAGATACGCAGTATTTT. This chain uses TRBV29-1 with TRBJ2-3; D remains ambiguous. V lost 5 bases and J 1 base, leaving 16 bases between the germline ends. This CDR3 comprises 15 residues. The V gene's germline CDR1 is SQVTM and CDR2 ANQGSEA.

At least ten counts were recorded for this clonotype. The J gene is TRBJ2-7, the V gene TRBV14, with no clear D. The V end was cut by 4 bases, the J end by 3 bases, with 10 bases between. Germline V gene lookup returns CDR1 SGHDN and CDR2 FVKESK. The CDR3 extends over 13 amino acids. In nucleotides, the CDR3 is TGTGCCAGCAGCCTAATGGACGGCTACGAGCAGTACGTC. The encoded protein is CASSLMDGYEQYV.

This rearrangement joins TRBV5-5 to TRBJ2-3; D might be TRBD1 (5 bases). The germline V gene encodes CDR1 SGHKS and CDR2 YYEKEE (reference sequence). The V and J ends lost 1 base and 2 bases respectively, with 17 bases between them. This CDR3 contains 17 residues. CDR3 protein: CASSLSWWQGLTDTQYF. For the CDR3, the DNA is TGTGCCAGCAGCTTGAGTTGGTGGCAGGGTCTCACAGATACGCAGTATTTT.

The table lists this clonotype with many counts. This rearrangement joins TRBV6-6 to TRBJ1-5; D call uncertain. Trimming left V 5 bases short and J 0 bases short, with 11 bases between. CDR1 and CDR2 from the germline V gene are MNHNY and SVGAGI (reference sequence). This CDR3 is 15 amino acids long. For the CDR3, the DNA is TGTGCCAGCAGTGATCGACGGATTAGCAATCAGCCCCAGCATTTT. This codes for CASSDRRISNQPQHF.

The chain has TRBV3-1 and TRBJ2-1; weak D call: TRBD2 (5 bases). The CDR3 loop spans 15 amino acids. Germline-derived CDR1 and CDR2 are LGHDT and YNNKEL (reference sequence). V lost 1 base and J lost 7, with 14 bases in between. DNA for the CDR3: TGTGCCAGCAGCCAAGGGACGGGGAAAGTAAATGAGCAGTTCTTC. Its protein product is CASSQGTGKVNEQFF.

This clonotype was detected ten times or more. This chain joins TRBV20-1 and TRBJ2-7; maybe TRBD2 (6 bases). The CDR3 is made up of 13 amino acids. Germline CDR1 DFQATT, CDR2 SNEGSKA (reference sequence). With 4 bases removed from V and 1 base from J, the gap between germline ends came to 11 bases. As DNA, the CDR3 is TGCAGTGCTACCGGGACTGTATCCTACGAGCAGTACTTC. Its translation is CSATGTVSYEQYF.

The chain is built from TRBV20-1 and TRBJ2-1; 12 nucleotides align to TRBD2. Germline CDR1 DFQATT, CDR2 SNEGSKA (reference sequence). Trimming removed 8 bases from V and 7 bases from J; junction bases left unmatched: 9. CDR3 length equals 14 residues. In nucleotides, the CDR3 is TGCAGTACCTTTACTAGCGGGGGGCATAATGAGCAGTTCTTC. Encoded protein: CSTFTSGGHNEQFF.

This clonotype was recorded many times. V usage is TRBV20-1 and J usage is TRBJ2-7; no definite D call. The CDR3 extends over 13 amino acids. Deletions cut 0 bases from V and 7 bases from J, with 13 bases between. The germline gives CDR1 DFQATT, CDR2 SNEGSKA (reference sequence). The CDR3 nucleotides read TGCAGTGCTAGAGATGGGAAGGAGACAGAGCAGTACGTC. Amino acid sequence: CSARDGKETEQYV.

The sample holds a few counts of this clonotype. The V gene is TRBV28, the J gene TRBJ2-1; D is unresolved. V was trimmed by 8 bases and J by 2 bases, leaving 10 bases between them. The germline V gene encodes CDR1 MDHEN and CDR2 SYDVKM. The CDR3 has 13 residues. As DNA, the CDR3 is TGTGCCAGCTCGGAATTTCCCTACAATGAGCAGTTCTTC. Its translation: CASSEFPYNEQFF.

The chain links TRBV28 to TRBJ2-7, with D tentatively TRBD1 (5 bases). The germline V gene has CDR1 MDHEN and CDR2 SYDVKM. The CDR3 is 12 residues long. V was clipped by 8 bases and J by 2 bases, with 10 bases between them. CDR3 sequence: CASSQGTYEQYV. The CDR3 DNA reads as TGTGCCAGCTCCCAGGGAACCTACGAGCAGTACGTC.

This clonotype has a count of ten or more. The J gene is TRBJ1-2, the V gene TRBV7-2; D ambiguous. The CDR3 is 15 amino acids. Trimming removed 2 bases at V and 1 base at J, with 11 bases between. From germline, CDR1 is SGHTA and CDR2 FQGNSA. The CDR3 spells CASSLQMDRNYGYTF. The CDR3 nucleotides read TGTGCCAGCAGCTTACAAATGGACCGTAACTATGGCTACACCTTC.

The chain employs TRBV20-1 and TRBJ1-5; TRBD1 might be the D (6 bases). The CDR3 sequence is 15 residues long. Germline loops: CDR1 DFQATT, CDR2 SNEGSKA (reference sequence). The ends were cut back, 5 bases at V and 2 bases at J, with 16 bases in the middle. Here the CDR3 reads CSAFGRGSGNQPQHF. The CDR3 DNA reads as TGCAGTGCTTTCGGTAGGGGGTCAGGCAATCAGCCCCAGCATTTT.

This clonotype has ten or more counts. The chain couples TRBV27 to TRBJ2-7; 11 nucleotides agree with TRBD1. The trim removed 5 bases at V and 4 bases at J, leaving 4 bases unmatched. Germline-derived CDR1 and CDR2 are MNHEY and SMNVEV (reference sequence). The CDR3 is 14 amino acids. Written as DNA, the CDR3 is TGTGCCAGCAGTACCGGACAGGGGGCTTACGAGCAGTACGTC. Translated, it gives CASSTGQGAYEQYV.

The rearrangement joins TRBV7-9 to TRBJ2-5; 10 bases agree with TRBD2. The CDR3 is 15 residues long. CDR1 is SEHNR and CDR2 is FQNEAQ in the germline V gene (reference sequence). The junction had 6 bases not matched to a gene; V was cut back by 5 bases and J by 3 bases. The DNA of the CDR3 is TGTGCCAGCAGCCCCGGACTAGCGGACAAAGAGACCCAGTACTTC. As protein: CASSPGLADKETQYF.

This clonotype showed up many times. J is TRBJ1-2 and V is TRBV10-3, with D possibly matching TRBD1 (5 bases). There are 14 residues in the CDR3. The germline gives CDR1 ENHRY, CDR2 SYGVKD. V lost 2 bases and J lost 5, with 12 bases in between. CDR3 amino acids: CAISERRGEYGYTF. The CDR3 DNA sequence: TGTGCCATCAGTGAGCGTCGGGGGGAATATGGCTACACCTTC.

This clonotype was counted a few times. This chain links TRBV10-3 with TRBJ1-1; D gene uncertain. Germline values: CDR1 ENHRY, CDR2 SYGVKD. The ends were cut back, 0 bases at V and 0 bases at J, with 11 bases in the middle. This CDR3 contains 16 residues. The CDR3 DNA reads as TGTGCCATCAGTGAGTCGACTCGGGTACTGAACACTGAAGCTTTCTTT. Protein sequence: CAISESTRVLNTEAFF.

A single count supports this clonotype. The chain joins TRBV28 to TRBJ2-5, with TRBD2 matching over 7 bases. J was trimmed by 9 bases and V by 3 bases; bases with no gene match: 10. CDR1 and CDR2 from the germline V gene are MDHEN and SYDVKM. This CDR3 has 14 residues. The CDR3 DNA follows: TGTGCCAGCAGTTTCCTGCAAACGCGGGAGTCCCAGTACTTC. The encoded protein is CASSFLQTRESQYF.